This TCR beta chain was recovered during a study of metastatic and nonmetastatic thyroid tumors. Study-level background: Repertoire comparison spanned blood and tumor or nodule tissue of malignant and benign thyroid patients.

All patients were treatment-naive before thyroid surgery. TCRdb redid the clone calls on the PCR reads using MiXCR. This table holds just over 15,000 clones, about 32% found once. Germline loops: CDR1 DFQATT, CDR2 SNEGSKA (reference sequence). The CDR3 has 14 residues. V lost 7 bases and J 1 base, leaving 15 bases between the germline ends. This TCR came from a male donor with papillary thyroid cancer or a benign thyroid nodule (not recorded which). Some clones in this sample may be carry-over from other donors' samples. Sequenced material: tumor tissue. J is TRBJ2-3 and V is TRBV20-1, with D perhaps assigned TRBD1 or TRBD2 (6 bases each). The CDR3 DNA follows: TGCAGTGTTTGGGGGCGGGGAGGCACAGATACGCAGTATTTT. Protein sequence: CSVWGRGGTDTQYF.